This record covers a single T cell receptor (beta chain). No antigen is known for it. The data originate from a study of T cell repertoires in cytomegalovirus infection. Each CDR3 protein is one row after TCRdb ran MiXCR on the reads. This table has roughly 310,000 distinct CDR3 sequences, 25% to 35% appearing once. This CDR3 region has 12 residues. The germline V and J ends were trimmed by 3 bases and 8 bases, with 7 bases remaining between them. The sample here was cultured PBMCs, taken from culture after CMV antigen stimulation. The genes are TRBV12-3 or TRBV12-4 and TRBJ2-2; the D is unclear. The clonotype comes from a human donor in good health (CMV status not recorded). Some clones in this sample may be carry-over from other donors' samples. This chain's CDR3 is CASSLRGGELFF. CDR3 in DNA: TGTGCCAGCAGTTTGCGAGGAGGGGAGCTGTTTTTT.